This TCR beta chain appears in the sequencing data of a study of HIV-infected patients and healthy controls. For the study at large: In 14 of 16 patients, CD4 counts climbed slightly after three months but remained subnormal. Early therapy brought no consistent CD8 count shift, though the CD4:CD8 ratio rose a little.

About 540 ng RNA was reverse transcribed with alpha and beta constant-region primers. Alpha and beta chain libraries were made separately by chain-specific third strand synthesis with multiplexing indices. One entry per CDR3 protein, called by TCRdb with MiXCR from the 5' RACE reads. The table lists some 14,000 distinct CDR3 sequences, around 12% of them singletons. The sample holds many counts of this clonotype. CDR3 length: 12 residues. The germline CDR1 and CDR2 sequences are DFQATT and SNEGSKA (reference sequence). The J segment lost 6 bases and the V segment lost 5 bases, leaving 1 base of the junction unmatched. Roughly three months, about 14 weeks, into antiretroviral therapy, follow-up blood was collected. All unsorted peripheral T cells were captured because whole blood was used without fractionation. The RNA source was an approximately 2.5 ml peripheral blood draw.

Sequencing used blood, obtained during antiretroviral therapy. The chain joins TRBV20-1 to TRBJ1-2; 12 bases match TRBD1. The receptor comes from an adult with HIV infection. The donor label of this sample is uncertain. In DNA, the CDR3 is TGCAGTGCTGGGGACAGGGGGCATGGCTACACCTTC. It is translated as CSAGDRGHGYTF.